The sequence of this TCR beta chain was determined in a study of blood T cell repertoires in COVID-19. Study-level background: Samples of COVID-19 (acute and convalescent) were obtained from the United States, Italy and Spain. T cells, B-cell-depleted T cells, or PBMCs supplied cDNA or gDNA.

The V and J ends lost 6 bases and 0 bases respectively, with 15 bases between them. Germline V gives CDR1 KGHSH, CDR2 LQKENI. The CDR3 extends over 16 amino acids. A Seattle source enrolled patients during active infection and followed them longitudinally. Source study methods: Reference gene primer amplification gave estimated nucleated cell counts. Assay used: immunoSEQ multiplex PCR; TCRdb lists only in-frame clones, some missing. V, J and clone size are taken as reported in that table, and D and trimming were inferred from the DNA itself. Of 150,000 to 170,000 clones listed, approximately 85% are singletons.

Sequenced sample: peripheral blood. The chain carries TRBV18 and TRBJ1-5; D gene ambiguous. The TCR originated in a man aged 60-69 years with COVID-19, enrolled during active disease. For the CDR3, the DNA is TGTGCCAGCTCTACCGTACAGTCCCCTAGCAATCAGCCCCAGCATTTT. It is translated as CASSTVQSPSNQPQHF.